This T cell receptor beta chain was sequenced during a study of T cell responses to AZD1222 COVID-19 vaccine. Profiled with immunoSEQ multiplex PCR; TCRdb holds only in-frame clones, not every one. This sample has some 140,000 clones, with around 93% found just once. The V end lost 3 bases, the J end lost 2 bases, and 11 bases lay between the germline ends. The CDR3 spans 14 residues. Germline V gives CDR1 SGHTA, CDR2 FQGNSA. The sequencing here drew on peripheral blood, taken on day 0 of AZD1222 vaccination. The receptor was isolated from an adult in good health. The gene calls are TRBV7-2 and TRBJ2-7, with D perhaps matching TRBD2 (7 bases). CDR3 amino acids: CASSFVGGAYEQYF. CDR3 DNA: TGTGCCAGCAGCTTTGTAGGGGGGGCCTACGAGCAGTACTTC.